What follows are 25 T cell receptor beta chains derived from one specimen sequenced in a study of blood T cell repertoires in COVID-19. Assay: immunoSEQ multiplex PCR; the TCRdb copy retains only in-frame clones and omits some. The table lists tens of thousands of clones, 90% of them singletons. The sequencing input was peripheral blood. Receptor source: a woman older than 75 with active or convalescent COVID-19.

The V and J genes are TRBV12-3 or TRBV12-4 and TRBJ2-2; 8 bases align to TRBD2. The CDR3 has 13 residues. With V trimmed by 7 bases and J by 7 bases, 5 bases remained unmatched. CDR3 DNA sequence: TGTGCCAGCACCCCGGGGGGGGGCGGGGAGCTGTTTTTT. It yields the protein CASTPGGGGELFF.

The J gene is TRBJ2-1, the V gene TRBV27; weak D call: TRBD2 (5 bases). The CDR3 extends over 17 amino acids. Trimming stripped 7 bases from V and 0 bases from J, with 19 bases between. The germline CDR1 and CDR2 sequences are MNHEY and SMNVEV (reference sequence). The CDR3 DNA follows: TGTGCCAGCACCAAAAGAGGGTCTCCTAGCTCCTACAATGAGCAGTTCTTC. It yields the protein CASTKRGSPSSYNEQFF.

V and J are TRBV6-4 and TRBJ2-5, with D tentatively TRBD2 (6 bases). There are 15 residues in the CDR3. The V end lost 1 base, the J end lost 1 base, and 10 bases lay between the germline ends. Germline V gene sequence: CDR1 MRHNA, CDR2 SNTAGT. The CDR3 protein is CASSDYSGSQETQYF. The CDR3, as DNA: TGTGCCAGCAGTGACTATAGCGGAAGCCAAGAGACCCAGTACTTC.

CDR3 coding DNA: TGTGCCAGCAGTTTAGCGACAGGGGTAAACACTGAAGCTTTCTTT. Protein product: CASSLATGVNTEAFF. The chain carries TRBV28 and TRBJ1-1; 8 bases fit TRBD1. V shed 2 bases, J shed 2 bases, and the junction held 4 bases outside the gene matches. The CDR3 is 15 amino acids. Germline V gives CDR1 MDHEN, CDR2 SYDVKM.

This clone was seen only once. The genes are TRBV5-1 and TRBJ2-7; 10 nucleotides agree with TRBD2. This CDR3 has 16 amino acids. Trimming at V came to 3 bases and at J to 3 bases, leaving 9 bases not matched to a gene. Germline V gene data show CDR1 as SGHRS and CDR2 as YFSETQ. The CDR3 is CASSWGSGRAGYEQYF. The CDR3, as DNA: TGCGCCAGCAGCTGGGGGAGCGGGAGGGCCGGCTACGAGCAGTACTTC.

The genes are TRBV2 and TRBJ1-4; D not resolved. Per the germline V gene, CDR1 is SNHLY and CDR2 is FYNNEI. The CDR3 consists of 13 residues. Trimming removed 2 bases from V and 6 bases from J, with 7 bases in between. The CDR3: CASSETVDEKLFF. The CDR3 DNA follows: TGTGCCAGCAGTGAAACAGTGGATGAAAAACTGTTTTTT. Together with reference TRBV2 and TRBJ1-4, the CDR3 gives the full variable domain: EPEVTQTPSHQVTQMGQEVILRCVPISNHLYFYWYRQILGQKVEFLVSFYNNEISEKSEIFDDQFSVERPDGSNFTLKIRSTKLEDSAMYFCASSETVDEKLFFGSGTQLSVL.

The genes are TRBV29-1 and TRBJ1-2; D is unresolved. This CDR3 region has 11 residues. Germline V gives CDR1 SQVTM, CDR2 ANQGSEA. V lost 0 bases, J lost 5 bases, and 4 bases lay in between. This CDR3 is CSVEDQYGYTF. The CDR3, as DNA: TGCAGCGTTGAAGACCAGTATGGCTACACCTTC.

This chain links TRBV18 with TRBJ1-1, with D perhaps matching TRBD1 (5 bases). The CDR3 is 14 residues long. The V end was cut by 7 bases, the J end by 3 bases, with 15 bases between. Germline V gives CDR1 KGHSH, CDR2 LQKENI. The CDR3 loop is CASLRGGDDTEAFF. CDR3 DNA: TGTGCCAGCTTACGAGGAGGGGATGACACTGAAGCTTTCTTT.

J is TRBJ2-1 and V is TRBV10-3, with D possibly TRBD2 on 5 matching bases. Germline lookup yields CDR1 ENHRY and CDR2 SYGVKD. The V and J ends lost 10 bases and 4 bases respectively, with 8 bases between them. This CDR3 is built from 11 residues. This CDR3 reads CATRGYNEQFF. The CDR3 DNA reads TGTGCCACCCGGGGTTACAATGAGCAGTTCTTC.

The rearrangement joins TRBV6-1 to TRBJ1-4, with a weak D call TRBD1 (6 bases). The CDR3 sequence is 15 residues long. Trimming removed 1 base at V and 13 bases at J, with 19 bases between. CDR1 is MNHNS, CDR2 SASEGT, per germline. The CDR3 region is CASSEGAVGQGGLFF. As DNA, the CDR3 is TGTGCCAGCAGTGAAGGGGCAGTGGGACAAGGGGGACTGTTTTTT.

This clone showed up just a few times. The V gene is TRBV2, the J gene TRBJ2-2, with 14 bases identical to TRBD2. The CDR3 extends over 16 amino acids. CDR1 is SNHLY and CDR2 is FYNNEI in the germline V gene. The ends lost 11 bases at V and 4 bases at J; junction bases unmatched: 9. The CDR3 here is CAGKPGLAGATGELFF. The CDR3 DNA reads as TGTGCCGGAAAACCGGGACTAGCGGGAGCCACCGGGGAGCTGTTTTTT.

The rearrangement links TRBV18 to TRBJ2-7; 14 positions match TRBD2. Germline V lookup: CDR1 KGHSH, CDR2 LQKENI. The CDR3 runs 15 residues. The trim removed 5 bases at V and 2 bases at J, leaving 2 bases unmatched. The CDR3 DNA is TGTGCCAGCTCAGGACTAGCGGGAGGAACCTACGAGCAGTACTTC. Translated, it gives CASSGLAGGTYEQYF.

CDR3 amino acids: CASSLITGDSQPQHF. CDR3 nucleotide sequence: TGTGCCAGCAGTTTAATCACAGGGGATAGTCAGCCCCAGCATTTT. This chain links TRBV28 with TRBJ1-5; 7 nucleotides line up with TRBD1. The germline V gene has CDR1 MDHEN and CDR2 SYDVKM. This CDR3 spans 15 amino acids. Unmatched junction bases numbered 7, after V lost 2 bases and J lost 6 bases.

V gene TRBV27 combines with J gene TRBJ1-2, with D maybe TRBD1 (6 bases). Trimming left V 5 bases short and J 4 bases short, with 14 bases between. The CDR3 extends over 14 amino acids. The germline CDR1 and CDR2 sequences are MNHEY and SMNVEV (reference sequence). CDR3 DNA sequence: TGTGCCAGCAGTCCAATAACCAGGGGCTATGGCTACACCTTC. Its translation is CASSPITRGYGYTF.

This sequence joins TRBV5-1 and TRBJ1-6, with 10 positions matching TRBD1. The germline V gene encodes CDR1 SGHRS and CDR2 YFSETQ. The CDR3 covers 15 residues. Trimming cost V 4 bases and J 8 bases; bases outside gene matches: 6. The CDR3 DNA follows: TGCGCCAGCAGCGGGGGACAGGGGACCTATTCACCCCTCCACTTT. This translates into CASSGGQGTYSPLHF.

CDR3: CSVGDLNEQYF. The CDR3 DNA reads as TGCAGCGTTGGAGACCTAAACGAGCAGTACTTC. The chain couples TRBV29-1 to TRBJ2-7; D is unresolved. The CDR3 loop spans 11 amino acids. Per germline, CDR1 SQVTM and CDR2 ANQGSEA. Deletions cut 4 bases from V and 5 bases from J, with 9 bases between.

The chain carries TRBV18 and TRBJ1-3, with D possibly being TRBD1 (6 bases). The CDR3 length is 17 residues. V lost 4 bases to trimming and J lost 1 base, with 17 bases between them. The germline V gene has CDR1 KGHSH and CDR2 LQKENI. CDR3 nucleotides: TGTGCCAGCTCACAAACCGGGACACCTATATCTGGAAACACCATATATTTT. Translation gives CASSQTGTPISGNTIYF.

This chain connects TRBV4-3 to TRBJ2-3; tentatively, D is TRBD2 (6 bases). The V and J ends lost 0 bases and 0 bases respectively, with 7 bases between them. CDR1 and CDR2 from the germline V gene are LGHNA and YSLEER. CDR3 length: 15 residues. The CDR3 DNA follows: TGCGCCAGCAGCCAAGAAGGGACTAGCACAGATACGCAGTATTTT. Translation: CASSQEGTSTDTQYF.

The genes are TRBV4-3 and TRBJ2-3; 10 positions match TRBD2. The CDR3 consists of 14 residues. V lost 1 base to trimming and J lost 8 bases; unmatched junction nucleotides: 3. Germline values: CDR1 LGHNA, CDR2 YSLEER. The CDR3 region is CASSQGTSGFTQYF. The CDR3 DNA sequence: TGCGCCAGCAGCCAAGGGACTAGCGGATTTACGCAGTATTTT.

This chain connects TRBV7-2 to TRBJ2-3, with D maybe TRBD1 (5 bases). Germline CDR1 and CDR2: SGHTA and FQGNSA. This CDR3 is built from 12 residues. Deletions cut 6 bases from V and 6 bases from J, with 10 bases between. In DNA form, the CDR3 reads TGTGCCAGCAGAGATCCAGGGGATACGCAGTATTTT. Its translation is CASRDPGDTQYF. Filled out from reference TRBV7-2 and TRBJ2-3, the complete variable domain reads GAGVSQSPSNKVTEKGKDVELRCDPISGHTALYWYRQSLGQGLEFLIYFQGNSAPDKSGLPSDRFSAERTGGSVSTLTIQRTQQEDSAVYLCASRDPGDTQYFGPGTRLTVL.

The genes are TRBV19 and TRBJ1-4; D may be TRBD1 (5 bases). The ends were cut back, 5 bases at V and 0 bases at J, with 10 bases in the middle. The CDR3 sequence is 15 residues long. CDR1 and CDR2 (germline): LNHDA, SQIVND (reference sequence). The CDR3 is CASSPGQATNEKLFF. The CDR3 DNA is TGTGCCAGTAGTCCCGGACAAGCAACTAATGAAAAACTGTTTTTT.

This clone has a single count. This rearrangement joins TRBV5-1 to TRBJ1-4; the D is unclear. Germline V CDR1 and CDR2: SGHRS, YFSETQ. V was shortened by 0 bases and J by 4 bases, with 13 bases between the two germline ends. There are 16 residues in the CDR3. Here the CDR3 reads CASSLELPEHNEKLFF. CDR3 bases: TGCGCCAGCAGCTTGGAACTGCCGGAGCATAATGAAAAACTGTTTTTT.

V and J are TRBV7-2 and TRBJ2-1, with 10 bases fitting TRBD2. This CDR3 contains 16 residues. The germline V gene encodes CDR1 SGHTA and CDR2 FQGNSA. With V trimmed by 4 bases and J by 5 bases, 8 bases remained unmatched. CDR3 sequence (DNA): TGTGCCAGCAGCTCCCCTAGCGGGGGTACTAACAATGAGCAGTTCTTC. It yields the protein CASSSPSGGTNNEQFF. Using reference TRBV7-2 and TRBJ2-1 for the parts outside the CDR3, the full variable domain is GAGVSQSPSNKVTEKGKDVELRCDPISGHTALYWYRQSLGQGLEFLIYFQGNSAPDKSGLPSDRFSAERTGGSVSTLTIQRTQQEDSAVYLCASSSPSGGTNNEQFFGPGTRLTVL.

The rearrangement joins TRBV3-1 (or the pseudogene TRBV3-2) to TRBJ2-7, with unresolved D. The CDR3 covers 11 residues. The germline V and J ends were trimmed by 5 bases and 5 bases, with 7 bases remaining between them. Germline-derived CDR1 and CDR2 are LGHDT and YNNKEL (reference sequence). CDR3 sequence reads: CASSARNEQYF. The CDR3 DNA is TGTGCCAGCAGCGCTAGAAACGAGCAGTACTTC.

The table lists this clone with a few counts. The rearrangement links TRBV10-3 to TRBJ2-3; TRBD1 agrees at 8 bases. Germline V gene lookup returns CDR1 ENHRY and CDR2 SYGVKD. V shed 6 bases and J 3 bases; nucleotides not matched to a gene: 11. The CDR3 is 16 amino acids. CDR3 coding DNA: TGTGCCATCAGCGCCGGTCGGGACAGGTTGACAGATACGCAGTATTTT. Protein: CAISAGRDRLTDTQYF.